Below are 27 T cell receptor beta chains sequenced from a single sample in a study of blood T cells in healthy people across ages. A second roughly 6 to 12 cycle PCR used barcoded and J-beta primers. TCRdb reanalysed the 5' RACE reads using MiXCR and keeps one entry per CDR3 protein. This sample has around 820,000 distinct CDR3 sequences, with 25% found just once. These data were likewise used in another study, on T cells of mothers and their children.

The sequencing input was blood. All receptors derive from a boy younger than 18 in good health.

The chain recombines TRBV5-1 with TRBJ2-1; TRBD2 is a possible D gene (5 bases). Trimming stripped 1 base from V and 2 bases from J, with 10 bases between. CDR3 length: 15 residues. Germline V CDR1 and CDR2: SGHRS, YFSETQ. The DNA of the CDR3 is TGCGCCAGCAGCTTGTCCCTAGCACCCTACAATGAGCAGTTCTTC. Translation: CASSLSLAPYNEQFF.

The chain combines TRBV13 with TRBJ2-7, with 8 bases aligning to TRBD1. V gave up 5 bases and J gave up 6 bases; unmatched junction bases: 9. In germline, CDR1 is PRHDT, CDR2 FYEKMQ (reference sequence). The CDR3 sequence is 14 residues long. CDR3: CASSVSGQVTEQYF. CDR3 nucleotide sequence: TGTGCCAGCAGCGTCTCGGGACAGGTTACCGAGCAGTACTTC.

The chain recombines TRBV7-2 with TRBJ2-1, with D possibly matching TRBD2 (6 bases). Germline V CDR1 and CDR2: SGHTA, FQGNSA. This CDR3 region has 16 residues. The V end was cut by 5 bases, the J end by 2 bases, with 16 bases between. The CDR3 coding sequence is TGTGCCAGCAGCCCTAACCCCGGGACTCCCTACAATGAGCAGTTCTTC. It encodes CASSPNPGTPYNEQFF.

V gene TRBV2 combines with J gene TRBJ2-3, with D tentatively TRBD1 (5 bases). Trimming left V 2 bases short and J 10 bases short, with 13 bases between. Germline loops: CDR1 SNHLY, CDR2 FYNNEI. This CDR3 region has 13 residues. CDR3 residues: CASSEIQGRAQYF. CDR3 DNA sequence: TGTGCCAGCAGTGAAATCCAGGGTAGGGCGCAGTATTTT.

This clonotype has just a few counts. The rearrangement uses TRBV4-2 and TRBJ2-3; 11 bases align to TRBD2. This CDR3 spans 16 amino acids. The germline V gene has CDR1 LGHNA and CDR2 YNFKEQ. The trim removed 2 bases at V and 4 bases at J, leaving 5 bases unmatched. The CDR3 nucleotides read TGTGCCAGCAGCCAACGTACTAGCGGGAGTGCAGATACGCAGTATTTT. Residues: CASSQRTSGSADTQYF.

This clonotype was seen many times. The germline gene is not matched at one end of the junction; a read error may be the cause. The V and J genes are TRBV12-3 or TRBV12-4 and TRBJ2-5; TRBD1 aligns across 7 bases. This CDR3 has 14 amino acids. The CDR3 here is CASSLGTAQETQYF. DNA for the CDR3: TGTGCTAGCAGCCTGGGGACAGCCCAAGAGACCCAGTACTTC.

Ten or more counts support this clonotype. The chain joins TRBV5-6 to TRBJ2-5; D uncertain. The length of the CDR3 is 14 residues. Per germline, CDR1 SGHDT and CDR2 YYEEEE. Trimming took off 3 bases at V and 6 bases at J, with 15 bases between the two ends. The CDR3 sequence is CASSSIGVWKTQYF. The CDR3 DNA sequence: TGTGCCAGCAGCTCCATTGGGGTATGGAAGACCCAGTACTTC. Full variable domain (rest looked up from reference TRBV5-6 and TRBJ2-5): DAGVTQSPTHLIKTRGQQVTLRCSPKSGHDTVSWYQQALGQGPQFIFQYYEEEERQRGNFPDRFSGHQFPNYSSELNVNALLLGDSALYLCASSSIGVWKTQYFGPGTRLLVL.

This chain joins TRBV7-8 and TRBJ2-5, with 7 bases matching TRBD2. The CDR3 contains 16 residues. Germline CDR1 and CDR2: SGHVS and FQNEAQ. V lost 5 bases to trimming and J lost 4 bases; unmatched junction nucleotides: 13. CDR3 loop: CASSRKSLASGETQYF. The CDR3 DNA is TGTGCCAGCAGCCGTAAATCATTAGCTAGCGGAGAGACCCAGTACTTC.

The table lists this clonotype with a few counts. The chain has TRBV28 and TRBJ2-5; possible D gene TRBD1, 6 bases. The better agreement between TRBJ2-7 and the DNA end casts doubt on the J call. The length of the CDR3 is 13 residues. The V gene's germline CDR1 is MDHEN and CDR2 SYDVKM. For the CDR3, the DNA is TGTGCCAGCAGTTTAACAGGGACCTCCGAGCAGTACTTC. Its translation is CASSLTGTSEQYF.

V and J are TRBV7-2 and TRBJ1-4; 7 nucleotides line up with TRBD1. Trimming removed 5 bases from V and 5 bases from J; junction bases left unmatched: 8. The CDR3 is 15 residues long. Germline V gives CDR1 SGHTA, CDR2 FQGNSA. The CDR3 DNA is TGTGCCAGCAGCCCCGGGTCAGGGGGAAATGAAAAACTGTTTTTT. It encodes CASSPGSGGNEKLFF.

This clonotype was counted only a few times. The chain joins TRBV29-1 to TRBJ2-7; 9 bases fit TRBD1. The CDR3 extends over 14 amino acids. V gave up 3 bases and J gave up 3 bases; unmatched junction bases: 6. Germline CDR1 is SQVTM and CDR2 is ANQGSEA. In DNA form, the CDR3 reads TGCAGCGTTGATTTCGGACAGGGGTACTACGAGCAGTACTTC. This codes for CSVDFGQGYYEQYF.

This clonotype was detected a few times. The CDR3 DNA reads TGCAGCGTTGAAGATCCCCGGAACACTGAAGCTTTCTTT. Its translation: CSVEDPRNTEAFF. The V gene is TRBV29-1, the J gene TRBJ1-1; D gene ambiguous. Trimming removed 0 bases from V and 1 base from J, with 6 bases in between. Germline values: CDR1 SQVTM, CDR2 ANQGSEA. CDR3 size: 13 residues.

This clonotype was found a few times. The CDR3 DNA follows: TGTGCCAGCAGCCAAGCGCGGAATACGCAGTATTTT. Its protein is CASSQARNTQYF. This chain uses TRBV3-1 with TRBJ2-3; D gene uncertain. This CDR3 is 12 amino acids long. CDR1 and CDR2 from the germline V gene are LGHDT and YNNKEL (reference sequence). Trimming left V 1 base short and J 7 bases short, with 6 bases between.

V and J are TRBV9 and TRBJ1-6, with a tentative D call TRBD1 (6 bases). The CDR3 consists of 17 residues. V was clipped by 4 bases and J by 0 bases, with 14 bases between them. Germline CDR1 and CDR2: SGDLS and YYNGEE. The CDR3 DNA reads TGTGCCAGCAGCACGCGGGACACTGACTCCTATAATTCACCCCTCCACTTT. Amino acids: CASSTRDTDSYNSPLHF.

This clonotype was counted between two and nine times. Germline and junction disagree at one end, which may indicate a read error. This sequence joins TRBV5-1 and TRBJ2-2, with TRBD1 matching over 9 bases. CDR3 length: 15 residues. Germline V gene data show CDR1 as SGHRS and CDR2 as YFSETQ. DNA for the CDR3: TGCGCCAGCAGCTGGACAGGGGAGGACACCGAGGAGCTGTTTTTT. Translating it yields CASSWTGEDTEELFF.

This clonotype was counted only a few times. The chain is built from TRBV27 and TRBJ2-7; D possibly corresponds to TRBD2 (5 bases). Germline CDR1 is MNHEY and CDR2 is SMNVEV (reference sequence). This CDR3 spans 13 amino acids. The V end was cut by 6 bases, the J end by 4 bases, with 13 bases between. CDR3 sequence (DNA): TGTGCCAGCAGGGCAGAGCTAGCATACGAGCAGTACTTC. Translating gives CASRAELAYEQYF.

The table lists this clonotype with a few counts. The V and J genes are TRBV5-1 and TRBJ2-5, with no clear D. The germline V and J ends were trimmed by 0 bases and 3 bases, with 12 bases remaining between them. CDR3 length: 15 amino acids. In germline, CDR1 is SGHRS, CDR2 YFSETQ. This CDR3 reads CASSLGPVKKETQYF. The CDR3 DNA is TGCGCCAGCAGCTTGGGTCCGGTGAAGAAAGAGACCCAGTACTTC.

The chain is built from TRBV29-1 and TRBJ2-7, with D possibly matching TRBD2 (5 bases). Trimming removed 3 bases from V and 4 bases from J, with 7 bases in between. Looked up from germline, CDR1 is SQVTM and CDR2 is ANQGSEA. This CDR3 contains 11 residues. As DNA, the CDR3 is TGCAGCGTTGATGACTATTACGAGCAGTACTTC. Translation: CSVDDYYEQYF.

This chain joins TRBV6-2 or TRBV6-3 and TRBJ2-1; 15 nucleotides align to TRBD2. Germline CDR1 MNHEY, CDR2 SVGEGT. The CDR3 extends over 17 amino acids. Trimming at V came to 0 bases and at J to 6 bases, leaving 3 bases not matched to a gene. The CDR3 loop is CASSYSGTSGRRNEQFF. Here the CDR3 DNA reads TGTGCCAGCAGTTACTCGGGGACTAGCGGGAGGCGCAATGAGCAGTTCTTC.

V usage is TRBV11-2 and J usage is TRBJ1-1; TRBD1 is a possible D gene (6 bases). Per germline, CDR1 SGHAT and CDR2 FQNNGV. CDR3 length equals 16 residues. V dropped 2 bases and J dropped 2 bases, with 15 bases sitting between them. CDR3 nucleotide sequence: TGTGCCAGCAGCTTACTGTCAGGGGTGAAAAACACTGAAGCTTTCTTT. This gives the protein CASSLLSGVKNTEAFF.

This clonotype showed up just a few times. The chain employs TRBV28 and TRBJ2-5; TRBD1 aligns across 7 bases. Gene TRBJ2-7 matches the end of the DNA better, so the J call may be wrong. Germline V gene lookup returns CDR1 MDHEN and CDR2 SYDVKM. CDR3 length equals 15 residues. CDR3 region: CASSFTGAGLDEQYF. CDR3 nucleotides: TGTGCCAGCAGTTTTACAGGGGCTGGATTAGACGAGCAGTACTTC.

The chain joins TRBV6-2 or TRBV6-3 to TRBJ2-1; 8 bases line up with TRBD1. This CDR3 has 13 residues. V was pared by 6 bases and J by 5 bases, with 3 bases of the junction left unmatched. CDR1 and CDR2 (germline): MNHEY, SVGEGT. The CDR3 region has the DNA TGTGCCAGCAGGTGGGACAGGAACAATGAGCAGTTCTTC. This translates into CASRWDRNNEQFF.

This chain joins TRBV12-3 or TRBV12-4 and TRBJ2-5; unclear D gene. The end of the DNA fits TRBJ2-1 better, so the J call may be wrong. The CDR3 runs to 12 residues. The CDR3 nucleotides read TGTGCCAGCAGTTTAGGTAATCTAGATCAGTTCTTC. As protein: CASSLGNLDQFF.

This clonotype occurred a few times. The chain has TRBV27 and TRBJ1-5; D gene ambiguous. This CDR3 is built from 13 residues. Germline CDR1 is MNHEY and CDR2 is SMNVEV (reference sequence). The V and J ends lost 5 bases and 2 bases respectively, with 7 bases between them. CDR3 protein: CASSPKGNQPQHF. The CDR3 DNA sequence: TGTGCCAGCAGTCCCAAGGGCAATCAGCCCCAGCATTTT.

The chain couples TRBV6-6 to TRBJ2-2; 7 bases map to TRBD1. In germline, CDR1 is MNHNY, CDR2 SVGAGI (reference sequence). The CDR3 consists of 14 residues. With V trimmed by 11 bases and J by 1 base, 7 bases remained unmatched. CDR3 DNA sequence: TGTGCCGTCCAGGGGGTACTGAACACCGGGGAGCTGTTTTTT. Amino acids: CAVQGVLNTGELFF.

The chain carries TRBV5-1 and TRBJ1-6; D is possibly TRBD1 (6 bases). V lost 3 bases and J 6 bases, leaving 13 bases between the germline ends. The CDR3 consists of 15 residues. Germline loops: CDR1 SGHRS, CDR2 YFSETQ. In nucleotides, the CDR3 is TGCGCCAGCAGCTCAACGACAGGACCTAATTCACCCCTCCACTTT. Its protein is CASSSTTGPNSPLHF.

This clonotype was picked up a small number of times. The V and J genes are TRBV11-2 and TRBJ2-1, with 8 bases that match TRBD2. The CDR3 totals 19 residues. Germline CDR1 is SGHAT and CDR2 is FQNNGV. Trimming took 4 bases from V and 0 from J; bases not matched to a gene: 14. As DNA, the CDR3 is TGTGCCAGCAGCTCGGGGCTCGCGGGAGGCGTCAGCTCCTACAATGAGCAGTTCTTC. Translated, it gives CASSSGLAGGVSSYNEQFF.